This paragraph covers one T cell receptor beta chain sequence. No antigen is known for it. V dropped 3 bases and J dropped 2; count of bases not matched to a gene: 5. The V gene's germline CDR1 is SGDLS and CDR2 YYNGEE. CDR3 size: 14 residues. This sample's TCRbeta library carried unique molecular identifier barcodes. MiXCR, applied by TCRdb to the PCR reads, yields one record per CDR3 protein. The sample includes about 510,000 distinct CDR3 sequences, more than 9.5% of them seen just once. This sample is drawn from a study of T-cell reconstitution after alpha-beta-depleted transplantation in children. Whole-study findings and limits: By one year post-transplant, T-cell counts and diversity largely arose from T cells that were newly produced. About two months after transplant, alpha-beta T cells reportedly came from several hundred expanded graft clones. Surviving thymic progenitors and recipient T cells were the source of high TCRbeta diversity at day 60 in some patients.

This receptor was obtained from a female patient aged 2 to 10 who had a stem cell transplant for aplastic anemia, so the T cells may come from the graft donor. This sequence joins TRBV9 and TRBJ2-7; 7 bases align to TRBD1. Here the sequenced sample was PBMCs, mostly from graft donor cells, taken 180 days after TCRalphabeta/CD19-depleted stem cell transplant. The CDR3: CASSATDRAYEQYF. In nucleotides, the CDR3 is TGTGCCAGCAGCGCAACCGACAGGGCCTACGAGCAGTACTTC.